The 23 T cell receptor beta chains in this list originate from one sample, sequenced in a study of CD8+CD57+ T cells in acquired aplastic anemia. Profiling that covered TCR beta VDJ and CDR3 relied on genomic DNA as its template. TCRdb independently ran MiXCR on the reads; one entry per CDR3 protein. This sample has some 120,000 distinct CDR3 sequences, with around 46% found just once. Sequencing used sorted CD4+, CD8+, or CD8+CD57+ T cells (not recorded which) from PBMCs. These receptors came from a human donor in good health, serving as a control.

This clonotype was found many times. The rearrangement links TRBV11-2 to TRBJ2-4; TRBD2 is a possible D gene (7 bases). The CDR3 has 15 amino acids. Germline assignment: CDR1 SGHAT and CDR2 FQNNGV. V lost 1 base, J lost 6 bases, and 13 bases lay in between. The CDR3, as DNA: TGTGCCAGCAGCTTAGGGGGGGGGGCCGTAAACATTCAGTACTTC. Protein: CASSLGGGAVNIQYF. The whole variable domain, remainder taken from reference TRBV11-2 and TRBJ2-4, is EAGVAQSPRYKIIEKRQSVAFWCNPISGHATLYWYQQILGQGPKLLIQFQNNGVVDDSQLPKDRFSAERLKGVDSTLKIQPAKLEDSAVYLCASSLGGGAVNIQYFGAGTRLSVL.

This rearrangement joins TRBV19 to TRBJ1-1; the D gene is possibly TRBD1 (6 bases). The germline V gene has CDR1 LNHDA and CDR2 SQIVND (reference sequence). This CDR3 has 13 amino acids. V lost 7 bases and J 0 bases, leaving 9 bases between the germline ends. CDR3: CASTTGLNTEAFF. In DNA form, the CDR3 reads TGTGCCAGTACAACAGGGTTGAACACTGAAGCTTTCTTT.

In its sample, this clonotype was seen a few times. Relative to the germline gene, one junction end is altered; a read error may explain this. This chain links TRBV7-9 with TRBJ1-1; TRBD1 might be the D (5 bases). The length of the CDR3 is 11 residues. Germline lookup yields CDR1 SEHNR and CDR2 FQNEAQ (reference sequence). In DNA, the CDR3 is TGTGCCAGCACCTACCAAGGTCTGGGGGGGTTT. Its protein product is CASTYQGLGGF.

There are many counts of this clonotype. V gene TRBV2 combines with J gene TRBJ2-5; no reliable D call. The germline CDR1 and CDR2 sequences are SNHLY and FYNNEI. Deletions cut 5 bases from V and 1 base from J, with 11 bases between. This CDR3 comprises 14 residues. The chain's CDR3 is CASSSLRAQETQYF. The DNA of the CDR3 is TGTGCCAGCAGTTCTCTTCGGGCCCAAGAGACCCAGTACTTC.

This chain joins TRBV29-1 and TRBJ1-5; TRBD1 is a possible D gene (6 bases). The CDR3 length is 14 residues. Germline V gene lookup returns CDR1 SQVTM and CDR2 ANQGSEA. V was cut by 6 bases and J by 6 bases, with 18 bases left in between. CDR3 protein: CSVAPGGAGQPQHF. The CDR3 DNA is TGCAGCGTCGCCCCGGGGGGGGCGGGTCAGCCCCAGCATTTT.

In regard to this clonotype: Relative to the germline gene, one junction end is altered; a read error may explain this. The chain links TRBV6-2 or TRBV6-3 to TRBJ2-1, with TRBD2 matching 8 bases. This CDR3 spans 13 amino acids. Germline V CDR1 and CDR2: MNHEY, SVGEGT. Written as DNA, the CDR3 is TGTGCCAGCACCACCGGGGGGGGCAATGAGCAGCTCTTC. Protein sequence: CASTTGGGNEQLF.

The sample holds many counts of this clonotype. The CDR3 loop is CASSQDGRGETQYF. The CDR3 coding sequence is TGTGCCAGCAGCCAAGATGGAAGGGGGGAGACCCAGTACTTC. This rearrangement joins TRBV4-2 to TRBJ2-5, with D possibly being TRBD1 (6 bases). The V and J ends lost 0 bases and 5 bases respectively, with 10 bases between them. In germline, CDR1 is LGHNA, CDR2 YNFKEQ. The CDR3 is 14 amino acids.

The chain couples TRBV12-3 or TRBV12-4 to TRBJ1-4; the match to TRBD1 covers 9 bases. The ends lost 4 bases at V and 7 bases at J; junction bases unmatched: 7. There are 15 residues in the CDR3. As DNA, the CDR3 is TGTGCCAGCAGTTGGACAGGGGCTGATGGTGAAAAACTGTTTTTT. It is translated as CASSWTGADGEKLFF.

This clonotype was seen once. The gene calls are TRBV5-1 and TRBJ1-5, with 10 nucleotides matching TRBD1. The CDR3 extends over 15 amino acids. V gave up 5 bases and J gave up 0 bases; unmatched junction bases: 2. From germline, CDR1 is SGHRS and CDR2 YFSETQ. CDR3 bases: TGCGCCAGCAGGGGGACAGGGGATAGCAATCAGCCCCAGCATTTT. This encodes CASRGTGDSNQPQHF.

This clonotype was seen more than once but under ten times. The genes are TRBV6-1 and TRBJ2-1; D ambiguous. The germline gives CDR1 MNHNS, CDR2 SASEGT. The CDR3 runs 11 residues. Trimming pared 1 base from V and 6 bases from J, leaving 1 base between. The CDR3 region is CASSEGNEQFF. The CDR3 nucleotides are TGTGCCAGCAGTGAAGGCAATGAGCAGTTCTTC.

This chain uses TRBV2 with TRBJ2-3, with TRBD2 matching 10 bases. V was clipped by 1 base and J by 3 bases; unmatched bases: 4. The CDR3 loop spans 16 amino acids. Germline-derived CDR1 and CDR2 are SNHLY and FYNNEI. DNA of the CDR3: TGTGCCAGCAGTGAAGTTAGCGGGGGGATTACAGATACGCAGTATTTT. This encodes CASSEVSGGITDTQYF.

This clonotype has a count of ten or more. The chain carries TRBV5-1 and TRBJ1-1; a possible D gene is TRBD1 (6 bases). V was pared by 4 bases and J by 0 bases, with 16 bases between. This CDR3 has 16 residues. Germline V gene sequence: CDR1 SGHRS, CDR2 YFSETQ. CDR3 sequence reads: CASSPMGGRMNTEAFF. The CDR3 DNA sequence: TGCGCCAGCAGCCCGATGGGGGGCCGAATGAACACTGAAGCTTTCTTT.

Concerning this clonotype: Just one base apart from a much larger clone, this may be a read error. This chain uses TRBV10-1 with TRBJ1-5; TRBD1 might be the D (6 bases). The CDR3 loop spans 13 amino acids. Germline lookup yields CDR1 WNHNN and CDR2 SYGVQD (reference sequence). DNA of the CDR3: TGTGCCAGCAGAAGGACAGCCCTAGGGGCCCAGCATTTT. Protein: CASRRTALGAQHF.

V is TRBV20-1 and J is TRBJ2-7; tentatively, D is TRBD1 (5 bases). This CDR3 has 14 residues. Germline CDR1 is DFQATT and CDR2 is SNEGSKA (reference sequence). The germline V and J ends were trimmed by 1 base and 2 bases, with 12 bases remaining between them. CDR3 protein: CSARGDRPTYEQYF. In nucleotides, the CDR3 is TGCAGTGCTAGAGGAGACAGACCTACCTACGAGCAGTACTTC.

V and J are TRBV28 and TRBJ2-1; no clear D. Trimming took off 3 bases at V and 6 bases at J, with 6 bases between the two ends. The CDR3 has 12 amino acids. CDR1 is MDHEN, CDR2 SYDVKM, per germline. The CDR3 DNA reads as TGTGCCAGCAGTTTCAGAGGCAATGAGCAGTTCTTC. It is translated as CASSFRGNEQFF.

In this sample, this clonotype turned up many times. CDR3: CASSLAKGTGEDTIYF. Written as DNA, the CDR3 is TGTGCCAGCAGCTTGGCCAAGGGGACAGGGGAGGACACCATATATTTT. V usage is TRBV5-5 and J usage is TRBJ1-3, with 10 bases lining up with TRBD1. CDR1 is SGHKS, CDR2 YYEKEE, per germline (reference sequence). The CDR3 has 16 residues. After removal of 0 bases from V and 8 bases from J, the junction contained 8 bases not matched to a gene.

For this clonotype: Being one base from a much bigger clone, this may be a read error. The chain links TRBV7-3 to TRBJ2-3; D may be TRBD1 or TRBD2 (6 bases each). Trimming took 7 bases from V and 2 from J, leaving 16 bases between them. The CDR3 length is 15 residues. Germline CDR1 and CDR2: SGHTA and FQGTGA. DNA of the CDR3: TGTGCCAGCACCTACGGGGGCCGGGTCACAGATACGCAGTATTTT. Encoded protein: CASTYGGRVTDTQYF.

The rearrangement joins TRBV15 to TRBJ1-4, with D unclear. The germline V gene encodes CDR1 LNHNV and CDR2 YYDKDF (reference sequence). This CDR3 contains 13 residues. The ends were cut back, 0 bases at V and 14 bases at J, with 13 bases in the middle. The DNA for the CDR3 is TGTGCCACCAGCAGAGACCCGGCCGGTTGGCTGTTTTTT. It specifies CATSRDPAGWLFF.

This clonotype occurred many times. The V gene is TRBV12-3 or TRBV12-4, the J gene TRBJ1-2; no reliable D call. V was pared by 5 bases and J by 4 bases, with 11 bases between. This CDR3 has 13 amino acids. The CDR3 region has the DNA TGTGCCAGCAGTCCGCAAAGCCGCTATGGCTACACCTTC. This codes for CASSPQSRYGYTF.

This chain joins TRBV29-1 and TRBJ2-1, with 13 positions matching TRBD2. The CDR3 is 14 amino acids. The junction had 4 bases not matched to a gene; V was cut back by 4 bases and J by 7 bases. Germline-derived CDR1 and CDR2 are SQVTM and ANQGSEA. Written as DNA, the CDR3 is TGCAGCGTTGTAACTAGCGGGGGGGCAAATGAGCAGTTCTTC. This encodes CSVVTSGGANEQFF.

The rearrangement links TRBV7-2 to TRBJ2-1; D gene ambiguous. CDR3 length: 16 amino acids. The V gene lost 0 bases and the J gene lost 0 bases, with 9 bases spanning the gap. CDR1 and CDR2 (germline): SGHTA, FQGNSA. The CDR3 DNA reads TGTGCCAGCAGCTTAGCGCTTTTAAGCTCCTACAATGAGCAGTTCTTC. It yields the protein CASSLALLSSYNEQFF.

This chain links TRBV7-3 with TRBJ2-5; D remains ambiguous. Trimming took off 3 bases at V and 5 bases at J, with 10 bases between the two ends. Germline V gene sequence: CDR1 SGHTA, CDR2 FQGTGA. The CDR3 spans 13 residues. The CDR3 reads CASSLDHEETQYF. CDR3 bases: TGTGCCAGCAGCTTGGATCACGAGGAGACCCAGTACTTC.

This sequence joins TRBV3-1 and TRBJ2-7, with D perhaps matching TRBD1 (6 bases). The V gene's germline CDR1 is LGHDT and CDR2 YNNKEL (reference sequence). V shed 2 bases and J shed 3 bases, with 11 bases lying between them. This CDR3 region has 14 residues. CDR3 bases: TGTGCCAGCAGCCAAAAGAGGACAGTCTACGAGCAGTACTTC. Amino acids: CASSQKRTVYEQYF.